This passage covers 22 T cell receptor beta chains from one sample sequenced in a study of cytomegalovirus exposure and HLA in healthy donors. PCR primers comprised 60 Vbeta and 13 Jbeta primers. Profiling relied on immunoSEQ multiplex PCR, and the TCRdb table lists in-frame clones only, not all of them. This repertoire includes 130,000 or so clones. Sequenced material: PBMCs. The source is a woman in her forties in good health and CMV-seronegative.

CDR3 DNA: TGTGCCAGCAGCCATAGAAGACAGGGCTCCTCCTCCTATAATTCACCCCTCCACTTT. Protein product: CASSHRRQGSSSYNSPLHF. V usage is TRBV2 and J usage is TRBJ1-6; the match to TRBD1 covers 7 bases. Germline V gene lookup returns CDR1 SNHLY and CDR2 FYNNEI. The trim removed 6 bases at V and 0 bases at J, leaving 14 bases unmatched. The CDR3 runs 19 residues.

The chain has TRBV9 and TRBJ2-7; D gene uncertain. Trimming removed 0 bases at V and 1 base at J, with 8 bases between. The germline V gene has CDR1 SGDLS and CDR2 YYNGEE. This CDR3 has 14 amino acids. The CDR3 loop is CASSVATQSYEQYF. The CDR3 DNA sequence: TGTGCCAGCAGCGTAGCTACCCAATCCTACGAGCAGTACTTC.

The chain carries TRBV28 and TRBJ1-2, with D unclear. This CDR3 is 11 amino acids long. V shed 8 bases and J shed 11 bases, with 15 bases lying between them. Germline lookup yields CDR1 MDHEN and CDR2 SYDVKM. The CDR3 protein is CASREGLGYTF. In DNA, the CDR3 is TGTGCCAGCCGCGAGGGTCTGGGATACACCTTC.

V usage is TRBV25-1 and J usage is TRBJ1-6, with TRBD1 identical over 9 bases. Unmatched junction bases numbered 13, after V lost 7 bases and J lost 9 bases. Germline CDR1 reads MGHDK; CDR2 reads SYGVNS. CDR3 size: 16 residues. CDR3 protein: CASKPTGTGSSSPLHF. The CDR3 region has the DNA TGTGCCAGCAAACCAACCGGGACAGGGAGTTCTTCACCCCTCCACTTT.

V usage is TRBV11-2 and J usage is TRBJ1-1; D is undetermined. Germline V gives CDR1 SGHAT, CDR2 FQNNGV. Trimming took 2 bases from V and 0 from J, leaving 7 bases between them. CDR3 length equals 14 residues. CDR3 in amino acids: CASSLRGLNTEAFF. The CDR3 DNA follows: TGTGCCAGCAGCTTACGGGGTTTGAACACTGAAGCTTTCTTT.

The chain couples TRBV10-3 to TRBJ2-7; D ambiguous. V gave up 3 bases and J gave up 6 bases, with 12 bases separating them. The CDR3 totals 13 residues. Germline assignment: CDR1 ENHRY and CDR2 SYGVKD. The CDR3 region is CAISDYPRVEQYV. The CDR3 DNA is TGTGCCATCAGTGACTACCCACGGGTCGAGCAGTACGTC.

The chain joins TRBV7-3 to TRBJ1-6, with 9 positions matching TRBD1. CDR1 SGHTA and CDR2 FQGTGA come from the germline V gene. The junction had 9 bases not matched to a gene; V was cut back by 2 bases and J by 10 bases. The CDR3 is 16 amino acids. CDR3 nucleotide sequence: TGTGCCAGCAGCTTATCCCCCACAGGGGGCGGCTCACCCCTCCACTTT. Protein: CASSLSPTGGGSPLHF.

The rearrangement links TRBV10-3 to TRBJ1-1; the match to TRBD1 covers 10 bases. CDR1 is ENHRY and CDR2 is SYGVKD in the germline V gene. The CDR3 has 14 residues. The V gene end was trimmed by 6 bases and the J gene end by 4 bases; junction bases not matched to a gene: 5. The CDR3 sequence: CAIRPGQGGTEAFF. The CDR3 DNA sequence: TGTGCCATCAGACCAGGACAGGGGGGCACTGAAGCTTTCTTT.

This chain's CDR3 is CASKLPGQGRQPQHF. In DNA form, the CDR3 reads TGTGCCAGCAAATTACCGGGACAGGGAAGACAGCCCCAGCATTTT. The chain recombines TRBV2 with TRBJ1-5; TRBD1 agrees at 9 bases. V trimming: 7 bases; J trimming: 7 bases; junction bases outside the gene matches: 11. Germline-derived CDR1 and CDR2 are SNHLY and FYNNEI. The CDR3 contains 15 residues.

CDR3 nucleotides: TGCGCCAGCAGCCAAGAGTCCAGGGGCCAAGAGACCCAGTACTTC. This gives the protein CASSQESRGQETQYF. V is TRBV4-1 and J is TRBJ2-5, with a tentative D call TRBD1 (6 bases). The CDR3 spans 15 residues. V was shortened by 0 bases and J by 1 base, with 9 bases between the two germline ends. CDR1 and CDR2 from the germline V gene are MGHRA and YSYEKL.

The CDR3 nucleotides are TGTGCCAGCAGTTCAGGAGGGGTGGTCAATCAGCCCCAGCATTTT. Amino acids: CASSSGGVVNQPQHF. V gene TRBV28 combines with J gene TRBJ1-5; tentatively, D is TRBD1 (5 bases). The V end lost 4 bases, the J end lost 3 bases, and 13 bases lay between the germline ends. This CDR3 is 15 amino acids long. Germline V gene lookup returns CDR1 MDHEN and CDR2 SYDVKM.

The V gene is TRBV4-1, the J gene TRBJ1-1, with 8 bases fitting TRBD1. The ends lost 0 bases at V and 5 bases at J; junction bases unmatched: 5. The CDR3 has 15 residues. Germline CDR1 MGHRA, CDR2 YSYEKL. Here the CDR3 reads CASSQEGQVGTEAFF. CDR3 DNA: TGCGCCAGCAGCCAAGAGGGACAGGTAGGGACTGAAGCTTTCTTT.

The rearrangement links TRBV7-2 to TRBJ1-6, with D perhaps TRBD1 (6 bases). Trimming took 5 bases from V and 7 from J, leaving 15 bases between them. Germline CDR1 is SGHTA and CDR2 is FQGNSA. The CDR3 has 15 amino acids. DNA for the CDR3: TGTGCCAGCAGCGTCCTAGGGGGTCGGAATTCACCCCTCCACTTT. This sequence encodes CASSVLGGRNSPLHF.

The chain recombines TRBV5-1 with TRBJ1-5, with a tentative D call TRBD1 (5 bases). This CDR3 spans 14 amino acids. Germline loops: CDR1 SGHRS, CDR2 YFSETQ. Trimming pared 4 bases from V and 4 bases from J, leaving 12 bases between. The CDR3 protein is CASSPDRMNQPQHF. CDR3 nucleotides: TGCGCCAGCAGCCCCGACAGAATGAATCAGCCCCAGCATTTT. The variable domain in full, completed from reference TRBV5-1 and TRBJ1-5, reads KAGVTQTPRYLIKTRGQQVTLSCSPISGHRSVSWYQQTPGQGLQFLFEYFSETQRNKGNFPGRFSGRQFSNSRSEMNVSTLELGDSALYLCASSPDRMNQPQHFGDGTRLSIL.

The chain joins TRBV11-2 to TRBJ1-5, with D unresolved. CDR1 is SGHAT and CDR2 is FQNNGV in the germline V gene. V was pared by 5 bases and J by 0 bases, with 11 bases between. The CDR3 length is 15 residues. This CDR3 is CASSRGTYSNQPQHF. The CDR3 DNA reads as TGTGCCAGCAGCCGTGGTACCTATAGCAATCAGCCCCAGCATTTT.

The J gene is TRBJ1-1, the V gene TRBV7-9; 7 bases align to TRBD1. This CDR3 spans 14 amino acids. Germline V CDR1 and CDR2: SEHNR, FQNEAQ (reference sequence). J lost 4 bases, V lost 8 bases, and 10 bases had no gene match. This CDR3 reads CASGSQGSGTEAFF. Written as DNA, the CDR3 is TGTGCCAGCGGTTCACAGGGGTCGGGCACTGAAGCTTTCTTT.

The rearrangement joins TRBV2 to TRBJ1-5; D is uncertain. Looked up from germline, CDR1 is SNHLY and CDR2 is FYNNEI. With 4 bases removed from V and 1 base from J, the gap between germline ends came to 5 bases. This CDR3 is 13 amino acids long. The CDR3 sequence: CASSGQSNQPQHF. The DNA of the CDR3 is TGTGCCAGCAGTGGGCAGAGCAATCAGCCCCAGCATTTT.

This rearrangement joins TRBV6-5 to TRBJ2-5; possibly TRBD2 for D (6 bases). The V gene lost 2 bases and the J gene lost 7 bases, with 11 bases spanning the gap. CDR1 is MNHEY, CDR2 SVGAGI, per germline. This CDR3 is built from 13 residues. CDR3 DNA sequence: TGTGCCAGCAGTTACGAGTCGCGGGGGACCCAGTACTTC. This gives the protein CASSYESRGTQYF.

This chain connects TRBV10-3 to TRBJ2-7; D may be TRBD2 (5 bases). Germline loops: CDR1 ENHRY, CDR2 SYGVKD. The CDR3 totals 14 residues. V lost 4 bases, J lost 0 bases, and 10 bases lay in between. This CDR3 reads CAISGSGGSYEQYV. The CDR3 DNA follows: TGTGCCATCAGTGGGTCAGGAGGCTCCTACGAGCAGTACGTC.

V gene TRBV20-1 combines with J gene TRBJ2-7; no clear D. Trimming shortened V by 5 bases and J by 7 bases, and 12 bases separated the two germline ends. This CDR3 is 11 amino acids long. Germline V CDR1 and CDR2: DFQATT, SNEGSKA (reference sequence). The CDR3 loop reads CSAYGPSEQYF. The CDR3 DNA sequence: TGCAGTGCTTATGGCCCGTCGGAGCAGTACTTC.

CDR3 DNA: TGTGCCAGTAGTTCGAACCGGGACAGGGGAGCCCAGTACTTC. Protein: CASSSNRDRGAQYF. The rearrangement uses TRBV19 and TRBJ2-5; 10 bases are a match to TRBD1. Germline CDR1 is LNHDA and CDR2 is SQIVND (reference sequence). The V segment lost 5 bases and the J segment 9 bases; nucleotides outside the gene matches: 9. CDR3 size: 14 residues.

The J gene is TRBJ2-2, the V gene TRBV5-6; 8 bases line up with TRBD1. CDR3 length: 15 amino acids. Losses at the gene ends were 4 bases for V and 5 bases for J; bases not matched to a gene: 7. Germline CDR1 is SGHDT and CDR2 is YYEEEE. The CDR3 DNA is TGTGCCAGCAGCACCGGGACAGGCCGGACCGGGGAGCTGTTTTTT. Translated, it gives CASSTGTGRTGELFF.